This T cell receptor beta chain was recorded in a study of T cell responses to AZD1222 COVID-19 vaccine. The protocol was immunoSEQ multiplex PCR, while the TCRdb copy is restricted to in-frame clones and leaves out a portion. This repertoire shows about 94,000 clones, roughly 85% found once; its top ten account for 4.5%. CDR1 and CDR2 from the germline V gene are SNHLY and FYNNEI. V lost 5 bases and J 5 bases, leaving 13 bases between the germline ends. The CDR3 has 14 residues. Sequencing was performed on peripheral blood, taken 28 days after the second AZD1222 dose. V is TRBV2 and J is TRBJ2-1; a possible D gene is TRBD2 (5 bases). This TCR came from an adult who received the AZD1222 COVID-19 vaccine. CDR3 loop: CASSTLVVDNEQFF. DNA for the CDR3: TGTGCCAGCAGTACACTAGTAGTTGACAATGAGCAGTTCTTC.